One and the same sample provided the 8 T cell receptor beta chains below, sequenced in a study of blood T cells in healthy people across ages. A J-beta primer mix and a sample-barcoded 5' primer were used in a second PCR of roughly 7 to 12 cycles. TCRdb re-analysed the 5' RACE reads in MiXCR, keeping a single row per CDR3 protein. The sample contains roughly 1.4 million distinct CDR3 sequences, around 59% of which appear only once. The sample taken for sequencing was blood. The receptors here all came from a man aged 18 to 30 in good health.

The V and J genes are TRBV6-5 and TRBJ2-1; 12 bases line up with TRBD2. This CDR3 has 15 residues. The germline V gene has CDR1 MNHEY and CDR2 SVGAGI. Germline trimming cut 3 bases from V and 7 bases from J; bases unmatched to any gene: 4. The CDR3 coding sequence is TGTGCCAGCAGTTATCTAGCGGGGGGGCCTAATGAGCAGTTCTTC. As protein: CASSYLAGGPNEQFF.

This clonotype was observed a handful of times. V usage is TRBV5-6 and J usage is TRBJ1-1; no definite D call. Germline-derived CDR1 and CDR2 are SGHDT and YYEEEE. This CDR3 is built from 13 residues. V was clipped by 2 bases and J by 2 bases, with 7 bases between them. Here the CDR3 reads CASSFVENTEAFF. CDR3 bases: TGTGCCAGCAGCTTTGTGGAAAACACTGAAGCTTTCTTT.

The rearrangement uses TRBV7-9 and TRBJ1-4, with no clear D. The ends were cut back, 5 bases at V and 8 bases at J, with 24 bases in the middle. This CDR3 has 17 residues. Per germline, CDR1 SEHNR and CDR2 FQNEAQ (reference sequence). In DNA, the CDR3 is TGTGCCAGCAGCCCTCGGGGTCTCGGCGGTGACCTCGAAAAACTGTTTTTT. Translation gives CASSPRGLGGDLEKLFF.

The chain recombines TRBV10-3 with TRBJ2-2; no definite D call. Looked up from germline, CDR1 is ENHRY and CDR2 is SYGVKD. The ends were cut back, 5 bases at V and 1 base at J, with 8 bases in the middle. This CDR3 is built from 14 residues. The CDR3 coding sequence is TGTGCCATCAGTCATAACATGAACACCGGGGAGCTGTTTTTT. Translating gives CAISHNMNTGELFF.

This clonotype was found a few times. V is TRBV6-2 or TRBV6-3 and J is TRBJ2-1; 7 positions match TRBD1. Trimming removed 5 bases from V and 2 bases from J; junction bases left unmatched: 9. Per the germline V gene, CDR1 is MNHEY and CDR2 is SVGEGT. This CDR3 spans 16 amino acids. The CDR3 DNA sequence: TGTGCCAGCAGTACTATTACAGGGGTCCCCTACAATGAGCAGTTCTTC. Encoded protein: CASSTITGVPYNEQFF.

V and J are TRBV29-1 and TRBJ1-2; D perhaps matches TRBD1 (5 bases). CDR3 size: 14 residues. CDR1 SQVTM and CDR2 ANQGSEA come from the germline V gene. The germline V and J ends were trimmed by 1 base and 5 bases, with 14 bases remaining between them. The CDR3, as DNA: TGCAGCGTTGAAGTGGAGGGAAGGGGATATGGCTACACCTTC. It encodes CSVEVEGRGYGYTF.

This clonotype was found a few times. The rearrangement links TRBV15 to TRBJ1-5; D not resolved. Germline V lookup: CDR1 LNHNV, CDR2 YYDKDF (reference sequence). This CDR3 region has 15 residues. The V end lost 5 bases, the J end lost 4 bases, and 15 bases lay between the germline ends. The CDR3 DNA is TGTGCCACCAGCCAATCTCGGGTTCATAATCAGCCCCAGCATTTT. Protein: CATSQSRVHNQPQHF.

Written as DNA, the CDR3 is TGTGCCACCAGCTTGGACGGCGGGACCGGGGAGCTGTTTTTT. It yields the protein CATSLDGGTGELFF. The chain uses TRBV15 and TRBJ2-2, with TRBD2 as a possible D gene (5 bases). The germline V gene encodes CDR1 LNHNV and CDR2 YYDKDF (reference sequence). V was trimmed by 5 bases and J by 5 bases, leaving 12 bases between them. This CDR3 region has 14 residues.